A selection of T cell receptor beta chains follows, all from one sample in a study of cytomegalovirus exposure and HLA in healthy donors. The data were produced by immunoSEQ multiplex PCR, yet TCRdb's version contains in-frame clones alone and is incomplete. The sample shows approximately 150,000 clones, over 60% of them seen only once. Sequencing used PBMCs. All receptors derive from a male donor in good health and CMV-seronegative. Each CDR3 is given with its conserved first and last residue. The D gene is left open where the match is weak. The size field is filled for only some rows; it gives once, few, many or a size class.

D: TRBD1; V: TRBV6-5; length: 16; J: TRBJ1-2; size: NA; DNA: TGTGCCAGCAGTTATCGGAATACAGGGGGGGAGGATGGCTACACCTTC; CDR3: CASSYRNTGGEDGYTF
D: NA; V: TRBV29-1; length: 14; J: TRBJ2-5; size: few; DNA: TGCAGCGTTGTTTCGCGGCAGGGTGGGGAGACCCAGTACTTC; CDR3: CSVVSRQGGETQYF
D: NA; V: TRBV18; length: 14; J: TRBJ1-1; size: NA; DNA: TGTGCCAGCTCACTTACAGGGCCGGGCTCTGAAGCTTTCTTT; CDR3: CASSLTGPGSEAFF
D: NA; V: TRBV2; length: 14; J: TRBJ2-2; size: NA; DNA: TGTGCCAGCAGTGTGGGAGTAAGGACCGGGGAGCTGTTTTTT; CDR3: CASSVGVRTGELFF
D: NA; V: TRBV5-6; length: 15; J: TRBJ2-3; size: NA; DNA: TGTGCCAGCAGCCTGGGGCGCAGGGGTGGGGATACGCAGTATTTT; CDR3: CASSLGRRGGDTQYF
D: NA; V: TRBV2; length: 12; J: TRBJ1-2; size: NA; DNA: TGTGCCAGCAGTGAACCGGACTATGGCTACACCTTC; CDR3: CASSEPDYGYTF
D: NA; V: TRBV5-4; length: 15; J: TRBJ2-7; size: NA; DNA: TGTGCCAGCAGCTTGCCAGCAGCGAGCTCCTACGAGCAGTACTTC; CDR3: CASSLPAASSYEQYF
D: NA; V: TRBV29-1; length: 14; J: TRBJ2-7; size: NA; DNA: TGCAGCGTTCTCGGGGTGGGGAGCTCCTACGAGCAGTACTTC; CDR3: CSVLGVGSSYEQYF
D: NA; V: TRBV11-3; length: 15; J: TRBJ2-3; size: few; DNA: TGTGCCAGCAGCTCCGGACAGCCAAGCACAGATACGCAGTATTTT; CDR3: CASSSGQPSTDTQYF
D: TRBD1; V: TRBV7-2; length: 16; J: TRBJ1-5; size: NA; DNA: TGTGCCAGCAGCCTACTCGGGACAGGGGGGAATCAGCCCCAGCATTTT; CDR3: CASSLLGTGGNQPQHF
D: NA; V: TRBV11-2; length: 11; J: TRBJ1-1; size: few; DNA: TGTGCCAGCAGCACCGGGAGTGATGCTTTCTTT; CDR3: CASSTGSDAFF
D: NA; V: TRBV15; length: 15; J: TRBJ2-1; size: once; DNA: TGTGCCACCAGCAGAGATTCGGGGTACTACAATGAGCAGTTCTTC; CDR3: CATSRDSGYYNEQFF
D: NA; V: TRBV7-9; length: 13; J: TRBJ1-2; size: NA; DNA: TGTTCCAGCAGCTTAGACAGACAATATGGCTACACCTTC; CDR3: CSSSLDRQYGYTF
D: NA; V: TRBV15; length: 16; J: TRBJ1-3; size: NA; DNA: TGTGCCACCAGCAGAGTTGAGGTACTCTCTGGAAACACCATATATTTT; CDR3: CATSRVEVLSGNTIYF
D: TRBD1; V: TRBV7-2; length: 16; J: TRBJ2-1; size: NA; DNA: TGTGCCAGCACGATTACGGGGACAGGGATCTCCAATGAGCAGTTCTTC; CDR3: CASTITGTGISNEQFF
D: NA; V: TRBV19; length: 13; J: TRBJ2-4; size: NA; DNA: TGTGCCAGTAGTTCAGAAACCAAAAACATTCAGTACTTC; CDR3: CASSSETKNIQYF
D: TRBD2; V: TRBV30; length: 12; J: TRBJ2-3; size: NA; DNA: TGTGCCTGGAGTGGTAGCGGGACGACGCAGTATTTT; CDR3: CAWSGSGTTQYF
D: TRBD1; V: TRBV30; length: 15; J: TRBJ2-1; size: NA; DNA: TGTGCCTGGAGTGTAGCGGGCAGGGGGCACGACGAGCAGTTCTTC; CDR3: CAWSVAGRGHDEQFF
D: NA; V: TRBV2; length: 13; J: TRBJ1-2; size: NA; DNA: TGTGCCAGCAGTGAACTCGGGAGCTATGGCTACACCTTC; CDR3: CASSELGSYGYTF
D: TRBD1; V: TRBV11-2; length: 16; J: TRBJ2-2; size: NA; DNA: TGTGCCTGCAGCCCCGGGACAGGGGGGAACACCGGGGAGCTGTTTTTT; CDR3: CACSPGTGGNTGELFF
D: TRBD2; V: TRBV4-3; length: 15; J: TRBJ2-1; size: NA; DNA: TGCGCCAGCAGCCTCCGTTCGCCGGGAGGGTATGAGCAGTTCTTC; CDR3: CASSLRSPGGYEQFF
D: NA; V: TRBV15; length: 14; J: TRBJ2-2; size: NA; DNA: TGTGCCACCAGCGGAGACGTGAACACCGGGGAGCTGTTTTTT; CDR3: CATSGDVNTGELFF
D: TRBD1; V: TRBV5-1; length: 16; J: TRBJ1-2; size: NA; DNA: TGCGCCAGCAGCCTCCATCCGGGACAGGGACCGGGAGGCTACACCTTC; CDR3: CASSLHPGQGPGGYTF
D: TRBD1; V: TRBV7-2; length: 16; J: TRBJ1-2; size: NA; DNA: TGTGCCAGCAGCTTAGTCCCGGGACAGGGAGCTTTCGGCTACACCTTC; CDR3: CASSLVPGQGAFGYTF
D: TRBD2; V: TRBV7-3; length: 15; J: TRBJ2-1; size: once; DNA: TGTGCCAGCAGCTCTAGCGGGAGGGACTACAATGAGCAGTTCTTC; CDR3: CASSSSGRDYNEQFF
D: TRBD1; V: TRBV9; length: 15; J: TRBJ2-7; size: NA; DNA: TGTGCCAGCAGCGGGACCGGGACAGATACCTACGAGCAGTACTTC; CDR3: CASSGTGTDTYEQYF
D: NA; V: TRBV5-1; length: 15; J: TRBJ1-1; size: NA; DNA: TGCGCCAGCAGCCTGACAGGTGCCATGAACACTGAAGCTTTCTTT; CDR3: CASSLTGAMNTEAFF
D: NA; V: TRBV4-1; length: 14; J: TRBJ1-5; size: NA; DNA: TGCGCCAGCAGCATACGGGATAGCAATCAGCCCCAGCATTTT; CDR3: CASSIRDSNQPQHF
D: NA; V: TRBV7-9; length: 14; J: TRBJ1-1; size: NA; DNA: TGTTCCAGCAGCTTGAGGGTGGTAAACACTGAAGCTTTCTTT; CDR3: CSSSLRVVNTEAFF
D: TRBD1; V: TRBV6-5; length: 14; J: TRBJ1-2; size: NA; DNA: TGTGCCAGCAGGGGGGTAGGGACAGTATATGGCTACACCTTC; CDR3: CASRGVGTVYGYTF
D: TRBD2; V: TRBV7-2; length: 17; J: TRBJ2-5; size: NA; DNA: TGTGCCAGCAGCTTAGCGATGATGACTAGCGGGAGGGAGACCCAGTACTTC; CDR3: CASSLAMMTSGRETQYF
D: NA; V: TRBV28; length: 13; J: TRBJ1-2; size: NA; DNA: TGTGCCAGCAGTCAACCCCTCCGGGATGGCTACACCTTC; CDR3: CASSQPLRDGYTF
D: NA; V: TRBV7-2; length: 18; J: TRBJ2-1; size: NA; DNA: TGTGCCAGCAGCTCTCCTACTAGACAGGTGACTTCCTACAATGAGCAGTTCTTC; CDR3: CASSSPTRQVTSYNEQFF
D: TRBD1; V: TRBV7-6; length: 14; J: TRBJ1-5; size: few; DNA: TGTGCCAGCAGCCCGGGACAGCTCAATCAGCCCCAGCATTTT; CDR3: CASSPGQLNQPQHF
D: TRBD2; V: TRBV6-4; length: 15; J: TRBJ2-3; size: NA; DNA: TGTGCCAGCAGCGCTAGCGGGGGGGCCACAGATACGCAGTATTTT; CDR3: CASSASGGATDTQYF
D: TRBD1; V: TRBV4-3; length: 15; J: TRBJ1-4; size: NA; DNA: TGCGCCAGCAGCCAAGATTGGGGACAGGATGAAAAACTGTTTTTT; CDR3: CASSQDWGQDEKLFF
D: NA; V: TRBV19; length: 15; J: TRBJ1-1; size: NA; DNA: TGTGCCAGTAGTCCACGGGAGTACCTCGACACTGAAGCTTTCTTT; CDR3: CASSPREYLDTEAFF
D: NA; V: TRBV5-6; length: 16; J: TRBJ2-1; size: NA; DNA: TGTGCCAGCAGCCCCCGGCTACCTCGGGAGATAAATGAGCAGTTCTTC; CDR3: CASSPRLPREINEQFF
D: NA; V: TRBV30; length: 16; J: TRBJ1-6; size: NA; DNA: TGTGCCGTAGGGTTAGGGAGAACGTCCTATAATTCACCCCTCCACTTT; CDR3: CAVGLGRTSYNSPLHF
D: NA; V: TRBV19; length: 15; J: TRBJ2-7; size: NA; DNA: TGTGCCAGTAGTACTTTCGACAGGACTGCCTACGAGCAGTACTTC; CDR3: CASSTFDRTAYEQYF
D: NA; V: TRBV6-5; length: 14; J: TRBJ1-5; size: NA; DNA: TGTGCCAGCAGCCTAGGCAGCAACAATCAGCCCCAGCATTTT; CDR3: CASSLGSNNQPQHF
D: TRBD2; V: TRBV7-3; length: 15; J: TRBJ2-1; size: NA; DNA: TGTGCCAGCAGCCTCGCAGCGGGAGCCTACAATGAGCAGTTCTTC; CDR3: CASSLAAGAYNEQFF
D: TRBD1; V: TRBV6-5; length: 15; J: TRBJ2-7; size: few; DNA: TGTGCCAGCAGATCCTCCGGGACAGGGTACTACGAGCAGTACTTC; CDR3: CASRSSGTGYYEQYF
D: NA; V: TRBV19; length: 14; J: TRBJ2-1; size: NA; DNA: TGTGCCAGTAGTATTGGGAGGGGGAAGAATGAGCAGTTCTTC; CDR3: CASSIGRGKNEQFF
D: NA; V: TRBV7-3; length: 15; J: TRBJ2-2; size: NA; DNA: TGTGCCAGCAGCTCTACTAGTCGGACCGCCGGGGAGCTGTTTTTT; CDR3: CASSSTSRTAGELFF
D: NA; V: TRBV5-1; length: 16; J: TRBJ1-1; size: NA; DNA: TGCGCCAGCAGTTTCGAGACCCATAGGGGGAACACTGAAGCTTTCTTT; CDR3: CASSFETHRGNTEAFF
D: TRBD2; V: TRBV4-3; length: 16; J: TRBJ2-1; size: NA; DNA: TGCGCCAGCAGCCCCGGGACTAGCGGAGTATACAATGAGCAGTTCTTC; CDR3: CASSPGTSGVYNEQFF
D: NA; V: TRBV5-1; length: 14; J: TRBJ1-5; size: NA; DNA: TGCGCCAGCAGCCTCGGCGGTAGCAATCAGCCCCAGCATTTT; CDR3: CASSLGGSNQPQHF
D: NA; V: TRBV11-3; length: 13; J: TRBJ1-1; size: NA; DNA: TGTGCCAGCAGCTCTCAGGTGAACACTGAAGCTTTCTTT; CDR3: CASSSQVNTEAFF
D: TRBD1; V: TRBV7-3; length: 16; J: TRBJ2-1; size: NA; DNA: TGTGCCAGCAGCGCCGCACAGGGGGCCTCCTACAATGAGCAGTTCTTC; CDR3: CASSAAQGASYNEQFF
D: NA; V: TRBV6-1; length: 13; J: TRBJ2-7; size: NA; DNA: TGTGCCAGCGGGGGAGGATCTCTCTACGAGCAGTACTTC; CDR3: CASGGGSLYEQYF
D: TRBD2; V: TRBV7-2; length: 16; J: TRBJ2-7; size: few; DNA: TGTGCCAGCAGCTCCCCTCACTCGGGACTACGGGACGAGCAGTACTTC; CDR3: CASSSPHSGLRDEQYF
D: TRBD2; V: TRBV7-2; length: 15; J: TRBJ2-7; size: NA; DNA: TGTGCCAGCAGCCCGTGGACTAGCGGGAGAGACGAGCAGTACTTC; CDR3: CASSPWTSGRDEQYF
D: NA; V: TRBV2; length: 14; J: TRBJ2-2; size: NA; DNA: TGTGCCAGCAGTTTCGACAGGAACACCGGGGAGTTGTTTTTT; CDR3: CASSFDRNTGELFF
D: NA; V: TRBV19; length: 13; J: TRBJ1-1; size: NA; DNA: TGTGCCAGTAGTATAATGGAGGCAACTGAAGCTTTCTTT; CDR3: CASSIMEATEAFF
D: NA; V: TRBV9; length: 14; J: TRBJ2-3; size: NA; DNA: TGTGCCAGCAGCGTAGCGGGTAGCACAGATACGCAGTATTTT; CDR3: CASSVAGSTDTQYF
D: NA; V: TRBV7-2; length: 14; J: TRBJ2-5; size: NA; DNA: TGTGCCAGCAGCTCCCAGGGCTTCCAAGAGACCCAGTACTTC; CDR3: CASSSQGFQETQYF
D: TRBD2; V: TRBV6-1; length: 14; J: TRBJ2-5; size: NA; DNA: TGTGCCAGCAGCCCCGGGACTAGCGGGCAGACCCAGTACTTC; CDR3: CASSPGTSGQTQYF
D: TRBD2; V: TRBV7-6; length: 16; J: TRBJ2-7; size: few; DNA: TGTGCCAGCAGCCTTAAGCGGGCTAGCGGCCACTACGAGCAGTACTTC; CDR3: CASSLKRASGHYEQYF
D: TRBD1; V: TRBV6-5; length: 13; J: TRBJ1-5; size: NA; DNA: TGTGCCAGCAGTCGGGACAGGAGGGAGCCCCAGCATTTT; CDR3: CASSRDRREPQHF